This T cell receptor (beta chain) is drawn from a study of blood T cell repertoires in COVID-19. The method was immunoSEQ multiplex PCR; TCRdb's version includes in-frame clones alone and lacks a portion of them. Here the sample spans approximately 45,000 clones, about 90% being singletons. The V gene's germline CDR1 is SGHTA and CDR2 FQGTGA. The CDR3 runs 14 residues. With 0 bases clipped from V and 6 bases from J, the junction kept 4 bases outside the gene matches. The V and J genes are TRBV7-3 and TRBJ1-2; 7 positions match TRBD1. The receptor was isolated from a human donor in a cohort sampled during active COVID-19. The sample taken for sequencing was peripheral blood. CDR3: CASSLTLQGDGYTF. The CDR3 nucleotides read TGTGCCAGCAGCTTAACTCTCCAGGGGGATGGCTACACCTTC.